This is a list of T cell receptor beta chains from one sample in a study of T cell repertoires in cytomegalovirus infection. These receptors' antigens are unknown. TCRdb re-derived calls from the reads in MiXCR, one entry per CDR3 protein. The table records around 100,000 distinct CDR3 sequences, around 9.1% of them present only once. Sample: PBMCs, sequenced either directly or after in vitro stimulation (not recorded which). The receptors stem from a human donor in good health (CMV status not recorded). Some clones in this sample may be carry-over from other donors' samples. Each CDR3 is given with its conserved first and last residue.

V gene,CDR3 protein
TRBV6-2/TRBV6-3,CASSSPFSATNEKLFF
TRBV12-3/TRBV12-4,CASSVGGLADNEQFF
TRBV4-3,CASSPNYNEQFF
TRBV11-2,CASRPPGTSGNEQFF
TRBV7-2,CASRTGVAYNEQFF
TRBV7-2,CASSNLAGEQFF
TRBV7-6,CASSSSQGSFWTDTQYF
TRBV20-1,CSARKRYNEQFF
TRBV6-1,CASSEQGDTEAFF
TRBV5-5,CASSPLLTGTPRARNYNEQFF
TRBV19,CASSVQGAGNQPQHF
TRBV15,CATSGRQGPTDTQYF
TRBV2,CASIDSQTGGGLYNEQFF
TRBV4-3,CASSQDFNSPLHF
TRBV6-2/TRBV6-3,CASMGSPSYEQYF
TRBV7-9,CASSLVTESEVGGNTEAFF
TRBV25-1,CASSEFPGGLNTEAFF
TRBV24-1,CATSDSGQGGKNIQYF
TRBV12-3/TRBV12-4,CASSSTWADEQYF
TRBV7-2,CASSHRTGVSYEQYF
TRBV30,CAWSQGLAGYEQYF
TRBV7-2,CASSLDRASTDTQYF